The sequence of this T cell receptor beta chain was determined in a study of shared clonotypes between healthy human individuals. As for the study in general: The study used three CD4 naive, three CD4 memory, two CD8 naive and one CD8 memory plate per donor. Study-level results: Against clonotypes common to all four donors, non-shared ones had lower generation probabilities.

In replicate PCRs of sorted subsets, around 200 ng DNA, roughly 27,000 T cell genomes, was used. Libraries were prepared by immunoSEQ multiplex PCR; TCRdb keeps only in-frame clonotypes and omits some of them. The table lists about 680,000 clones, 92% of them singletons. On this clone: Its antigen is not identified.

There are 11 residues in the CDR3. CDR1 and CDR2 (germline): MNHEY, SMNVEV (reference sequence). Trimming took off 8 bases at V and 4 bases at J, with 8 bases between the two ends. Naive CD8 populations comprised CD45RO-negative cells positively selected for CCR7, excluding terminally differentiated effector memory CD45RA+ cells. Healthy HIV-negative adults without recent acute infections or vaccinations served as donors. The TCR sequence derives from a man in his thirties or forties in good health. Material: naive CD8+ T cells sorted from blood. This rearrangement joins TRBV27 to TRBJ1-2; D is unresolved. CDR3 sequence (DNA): TGTGCCAGCTCCGGGCGCTATGGCTACACCTTC. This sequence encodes CASSGRYGYTF.